This is a list of T cell receptor beta chains from one sample in a study of T cell changes during pregnancy in multiple sclerosis. Assay used: immunoSEQ multiplex PCR; TCRdb lists only in-frame clones, some missing. The sample comprises about 41,000 clones, roughly 90% of which are singletons, and 7% rests with the top ten. The sequencing used CD8+ T cells from peripheral blood mononuclear cells, collected in the third trimester of pregnancy. The receptors stem from a female donor with multiple sclerosis, enrolled in a pregnancy study. Each CDR3 is given with its conserved first and last residue. A D gene is named only where the DNA matches it firmly. Not every row has a clone size; where given, it reads once, few, many or a size class.

J gene	clone size	CDR3 length	V gene	D gene	CDR3 DNA	CDR3 protein
TRBJ2-5	.	15	TRBV7-9	TRBD1	TGTGCCAGCAGCTTAGGCTACAGGGGAGAGGAGACCCAGTACTTC	CASSLGYRGEETQYF
TRBJ2-1	.	15	TRBV10-3	.	TGTGCCATCACGGATAAGGAGCGGTCGTACAATGAGCAGTTCTTC	CAITDKERSYNEQFF
TRBJ2-3	.	15	TRBV23-1	.	TGCGCCAGCAGTTTGGACAGATCTAGCACAGATACGCAGTATTTT	CASSLDRSSTDTQYF
TRBJ1-4	once	13	TRBV28	TRBD1	TGTGCCAGCAGTTTTACAGGGGGCGGGAGCCTGTTTTTT	CASSFTGGGSLFF
TRBJ1-2	.	13	TRBV2	.	TGTGCCAGCAGTGCAGGGGCCTACGATGGCTACACCTTC	CASSAGAYDGYTF
TRBJ2-1	.	15	TRBV7-9	TRBD2	TGTGCCAGCAGCGACGCGGGACTAGCTTTCAATGAGCAGTTCTTC	CASSDAGLAFNEQFF
TRBJ2-7	.	15	TRBV6-1	.	TGTGCCAGCAGTGCCCGAGACACCCCAGCCTACGAGCAGTACTTC	CASSARDTPAYEQYF
TRBJ2-3	.	15	TRBV9	.	TGTGCCAGCAGCGCTGACAGTGGCTTCACAGATACGCAGTATTTT	CASSADSGFTDTQYF
TRBJ2-7	.	15	TRBV4-2	TRBD1	TGTGCCAGCAGCCAAGAACAGGGGGCGTCTTACGAGCAGTACTTC	CASSQEQGASYEQYF
TRBJ1-1	.	13	TRBV6-6	.	TGTGCCAGCGGGCAGGGGCCGAACACTGAAGCTTTCTTT	CASGQGPNTEAFF
TRBJ2-2	.	15	TRBV28	.	TGTGCCAGCAGTCCTCAGGGAGGGACACCCGGGGAGCTGTTTTTT	CASSPQGGTPGELFF
TRBJ2-3	.	15	TRBV7-8	.	TGTGCCAGCACTTATCTGACCCGGGGCACAGATACGCAGTATTTT	CASTYLTRGTDTQYF
TRBJ2-3	.	16	TRBV7-3	TRBD2	TGTGCCAGCAGCATACTAGCGGGGGGGCGTCCGGATACGCAGTATTTT	CASSILAGGRPDTQYF
TRBJ2-7	.	15	TRBV4-3	.	TGCGCCAGCAGCCGCTATACAGGGTTGAGCTACGAGCAGTACTTC	CASSRYTGLSYEQYF
TRBJ1-6	.	17	TRBV21-1	.	TGTGCCAGCAGCACCCACCTTACAGGGGGCCGAAATTCACCCCTCCACTTT	CASSTHLTGGRNSPLHF
TRBJ2-3	.	15	TRBV5-1	TRBD2	TGCGCCAGCAGCCCAGGACTAGCGGGAACAGATACGCAGTATTTT	CASSPGLAGTDTQYF
TRBJ2-2	.	17	TRBV15	TRBD2	TGTGCCACCAGCAGAGATGAAGCTAGCGGGAGTGCCGGGGAGCTGTTTTTT	CATSRDEASGSAGELFF
TRBJ1-5	.	13	TRBV27	.	TGTGCCAGCAAGAACCGACACTTTGAGCCCCAGCATTTT	CASKNRHFEPQHF
TRBJ2-7	.	16	TRBV28	TRBD1	TGTGCCAGCAGTTTACCCTCAAGACAGGGGAGGTACGAGCAGTACTTC	CASSLPSRQGRYEQYF
TRBJ2-7	.	16	TRBV6-6	TRBD2	TGTGCCAGCAGTTACTGGCCGGGACTAGCGGGGGTCGAGCAGTACTTC	CASSYWPGLAGVEQYF
TRBJ1-1	.	15	TRBV5-1	TRBD1	TGCGCCAGCAGCTACAAGACAGGGGTGAACACTGAAGCTTTCTTT	CASSYKTGVNTEAFF
TRBJ1-3	few	13	TRBV28	.	TGTGCCAGCAGTTTCGCCGGAGAAGACACCATATATTTT	CASSFAGEDTIYF
TRBJ1-1	.	14	TRBV5-1	.	TGCGCCAGCAGCGCAGGACAGAGAAACACTGAAGCTTTCTTT	CASSAGQRNTEAFF
TRBJ2-1	once	13	TRBV27	.	TGTGCCAGCAGTTTTGCGGATTACAATGAGCAGTTCTTC	CASSFADYNEQFF
TRBJ2-3	.	12	TRBV9	TRBD2	TGTGCACCCGGGGGGAGCACAGATACGCAGTATTTT	CAPGGSTDTQYF
TRBJ1-3	once	17	TRBV4-3	TRBD1	TGCGCCAGCAGCCAGCTCCCACAGGGGGCCTCGGGAAACACCATATATTTT	CASSQLPQGASGNTIYF
TRBJ2-1	.	13	TRBV7-9	.	TGTGCCAGCAGCTTAGTGCGGGTCGATGAGCAGTTCTTC	CASSLVRVDEQFF
TRBJ2-3	.	14	TRBV7-3	.	TGTGCCAGCAGCCCAGGACAGCCCACAGATACGCAGTATTTT	CASSPGQPTDTQYF
TRBJ1-6	.	20	TRBV5-1	TRBD1	TGCGCCAGCAGGGACTCCATTGGACAGGGGATACACTCCTATAATTCACCCCTCCACTTT	CASRDSIGQGIHSYNSPLHF
TRBJ2-1	.	14	TRBV19	TRBD2	TGTGCCAGTAGAGGACTAGCGGGGGATAATGAGCAGTTCTTC	CASRGLAGDNEQFF
TRBJ1-1	.	13	TRBV12-5	.	TGTGCTAGTGGTCCCTTTACCGGGGTTGAAGCTTTCTTT	CASGPFTGVEAFF
TRBJ2-1	.	15	TRBV6-4	TRBD2	TGTGCCAGCAGTGATAAGGCGGGGGGCTACAATGAGCAGTTCTTC	CASSDKAGGYNEQFF
TRBJ1-1	.	14	TRBV9	TRBD1	TGTGCCAGCAGCGCGGGACAGGGCGTCACTGAAGCTTTCTTT	CASSAGQGVTEAFF